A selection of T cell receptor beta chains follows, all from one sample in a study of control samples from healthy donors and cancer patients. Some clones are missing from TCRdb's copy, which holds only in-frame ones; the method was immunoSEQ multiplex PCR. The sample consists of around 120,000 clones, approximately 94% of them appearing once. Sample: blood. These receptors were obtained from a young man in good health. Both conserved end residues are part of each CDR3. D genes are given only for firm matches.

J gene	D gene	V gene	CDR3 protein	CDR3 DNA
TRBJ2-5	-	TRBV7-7	CASSLLSLTGETQYF	TGTGCTAGCAGCTTGTTATCTCTCACTGGAGAGACCCAGTACTTC
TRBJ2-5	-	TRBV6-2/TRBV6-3	CASSLGVTQYF	TGTGCCAGCAGCCTTGGAGTGACCCAGTACTTC
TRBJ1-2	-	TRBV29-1	CSVQGVGNYGYTF	TGCAGCGTGCAAGGGGTTGGGAACTATGGCTACACCTTC
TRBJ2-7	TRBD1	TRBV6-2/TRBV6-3	CASSQIGQGSISYEQYF	TGTGCCAGCAGCCAAATCGGACAGGGGTCGATATCCTACGAGCAGTACTTC
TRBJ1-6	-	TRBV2	CASRRTDNSPLHF	TGTGCCAGCAGACGGACAGATAATTCACCCCTCCACTTT
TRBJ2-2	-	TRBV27	CASSAPNTGELFF	TGTGCCAGCAGTGCTCCGAACACCGGGGAGCTGTTTTTT
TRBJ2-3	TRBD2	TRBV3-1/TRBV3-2	CASRPEGRGADTQYF	TGTGCCAGCAGACCGGAGGGGCGGGGGGCAGATACGCAGTATTTT
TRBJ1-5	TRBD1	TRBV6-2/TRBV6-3	CASSVLQGSNQPQHF	TGTGCCAGCAGCGTCCTACAGGGGAGCAATCAGCCCCAGCATTTT
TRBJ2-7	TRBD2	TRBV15	CATSPPGGSSYEQYF	TGTGCCACCAGCCCCCCCGGGGGGTCCTCCTACGAGCAGTACTTC
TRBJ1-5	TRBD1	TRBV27	CASRRQGRIDSNQPQHF	TGTGCCAGCAGACGACAGGGACGGATCGATAGCAATCAGCCCCAGCATTTT